The 9 T cell receptor beta chains in this list originate from one sample, sequenced in a study of T cell changes during pregnancy in multiple sclerosis. Generated by immunoSEQ multiplex PCR, the TCRdb table keeps only in-frame clones and is missing some. The repertoire has 30,000 to 40,000 clones, approximately 90% of them found once; the top ten carry 3.5%. The sample was CD8+ T cells from peripheral blood mononuclear cells, taken in the third trimester of pregnancy. Receptors originate from a female donor with multiple sclerosis, enrolled in a pregnancy study.

A remark on this clone: The same CDR3 can be traced to other DNA sequences in this sample. This sequence joins TRBV6-1 and TRBJ2-5; TRBD2 agrees at 11 bases. Trimming took 3 bases from V and 5 from J; bases not matched to a gene: 5. The CDR3 consists of 15 residues. The V gene's germline CDR1 is MNHNS and CDR2 SASEGT. DNA for the CDR3: TGTGCCAGCAGTGAGCTAGCGGGGGGCCAGGAGACCCAGTACTTC. Translated, it gives CASSELAGGQETQYF.

The chain employs TRBV4-3 and TRBJ2-7, with 8 bases fitting TRBD2. The V gene end was trimmed by 2 bases and the J gene end by 2 bases; junction bases not matched to a gene: 2. From germline, CDR1 is LGHNA and CDR2 YSLEER. The CDR3 extends over 14 amino acids. DNA of the CDR3: TGCGCCAGCAGCCAAACTAGCGGTCCCTACGAGCAGTACTTC. As protein: CASSQTSGPYEQYF.

The V and J genes are TRBV12-5 and TRBJ1-2; D gene uncertain. This CDR3 is 16 amino acids long. Germline V gives CDR1 LGHNT, CDR2 FRNRAP. V was clipped by 8 bases and J by 6 bases, with 25 bases between them. The CDR3 spells CASSLFGMPGRDGYTF. The DNA for the CDR3 is TGTGCTAGTTCGCTTTTCGGAATGCCGGGAAGGGATGGCTACACCTTC.

The V and J genes are TRBV5-4 and TRBJ2-5; D might be TRBD1 (6 bases). Deletions cut 4 bases from V and 5 bases from J, with 15 bases between. Germline CDR1 and CDR2: SGHNT and YYREEE (reference sequence). The length of the CDR3 is 14 residues. The CDR3 DNA is TGTGCCAGCAGCAACAGGGTTGTCGGGGAGACCCAGTACTTC. The encoded protein is CASSNRVVGETQYF.

The CDR3 DNA is TGTGCCAGCATAGCGGGGGGTACCTACGAGCAGTACTTC. It codes for CASIAGGTYEQYF. The chain combines TRBV2 with TRBJ2-5; the match to TRBD2 covers 10 bases. The DNA end lines up better with TRBJ2-7; the J call may be wrong. From germline, CDR1 is SNHLY and CDR2 FYNNEI. This CDR3 contains 13 residues.

J is TRBJ1-2 and V is TRBV6-5, with 10 bases that match TRBD1. The CDR3 is 14 residues long. J was trimmed by 5 bases and V by 6 bases; bases with no gene match: 6. Germline V gene sequence: CDR1 MNHEY, CDR2 SVGAGI. CDR3 residues: CASSPGQGEYGYTF. DNA of the CDR3: TGTGCCAGCAGCCCAGGACAGGGGGAATATGGCTACACCTTC.

The chain has TRBV5-6 and TRBJ1-2; no firm D call. There are 16 residues in the CDR3. CDR1 and CDR2 from the germline V gene are SGHDT and YYEEEE. Trimming took off 2 bases at V and 4 bases at J, with 18 bases between the two ends. CDR3: CASSLIGSRRSYGYTF. In DNA, the CDR3 is TGTGCCAGCAGCTTAATAGGGTCACGGAGGAGCTATGGCTACACCTTC.

This rearrangement joins TRBV4-3 to TRBJ2-2, with 8 positions matching TRBD1. The CDR3 extends over 16 amino acids. Per the germline V gene, CDR1 is LGHNA and CDR2 is YSLEER. The V segment lost 5 bases and the J segment 3 bases; nucleotides outside the gene matches: 8. This CDR3 reads CASSTRQGRYTGELFF. The CDR3 DNA is TGCGCCAGCAGCACCCGACAGGGGAGGTACACCGGGGAGCTGTTTTTT.

V is TRBV7-9 and J is TRBJ2-2; weak D call: TRBD1 (6 bases). The CDR3 spans 15 residues. Trimming removed 4 bases from V and 5 bases from J, with 14 bases in between. CDR1 and CDR2 from the germline V gene are SEHNR and FQNEAQ (reference sequence). The CDR3 sequence: CASSSLQGDTGELFF. CDR3 bases: TGTGCCAGCAGCTCCCTACAGGGAGATACCGGGGAGCTGTTTTTT.